The 22 T cell receptor beta chains in this list originate from one sample, sequenced in a study of blood T cell repertoires in COVID-19. Sequencing was performed with immunoSEQ multiplex PCR; in TCRdb, only in-frame clones are kept and a portion is missing. Among over 90,000 clones, 87% were seen once, and the ten largest hold around 5%. Sequencing input: peripheral blood. Every receptor here comes from a woman aged 45-65 years with COVID-19, enrolled during active disease.

J is TRBJ1-2 and V is TRBV29-1; weak D call: TRBD1 (6 bases). Trimming pared 6 bases from V and 4 bases from J, leaving 15 bases between. This CDR3 has 13 residues. Germline CDR1 and CDR2: SQVTM and ANQGSEA. CDR3 bases: TGCAGCGTAGGTGCCGGGGGGGCCTATGGCTACACCTTC. It translates to CSVGAGGAYGYTF.

The V gene is TRBV3-1 (or the pseudogene TRBV3-2), the J gene TRBJ1-5; a possible D gene is TRBD1 (5 bases). CDR1 LGHDT and CDR2 YNNKEL come from the germline V gene (reference sequence). Trimming took 0 bases from V and 6 from J, leaving 6 bases between them. The CDR3 runs to 13 residues. CDR3 residues: CASSQDRGQPQHF. The CDR3 DNA is TGTGCCAGCAGCCAAGATAGGGGTCAGCCCCAGCATTTT.

V usage is TRBV6-1 and J usage is TRBJ1-5; 8 bases line up with TRBD1. V was pared by 1 base and J by 15 bases, with 11 bases of the junction left unmatched. Germline lookup yields CDR1 MNHNS and CDR2 SASEGT. This CDR3 has 14 amino acids. In nucleotides, the CDR3 is TGTGCCAGCAGTGAAGGGACAGGGTATCAGCCGGGGCATTTT. This encodes CASSEGTGYQPGHF.

The rearrangement uses TRBV19 and TRBJ1-2, with TRBD1 identical over 7 bases. Losses at the gene ends were 3 bases for V and 0 bases for J; bases not matched to a gene: 4. CDR3 length: 15 amino acids. From germline, CDR1 is LNHDA and CDR2 SQIVND (reference sequence). CDR3 residues: CASSMGTATNYGYTF. CDR3 nucleotides: TGTGCCAGTAGTATGGGGACAGCTACTAACTATGGCTACACCTTC.

V and J are TRBV28 and TRBJ1-2; no firm D call. The CDR3 is made up of 13 amino acids. The germline CDR1 and CDR2 sequences are MDHEN and SYDVKM. The germline V and J ends were trimmed by 5 bases and 1 base, with 8 bases remaining between them. The DNA for the CDR3 is TGTGCCAGCAGTCTCGGACTTAACTATGGCTACACCTTC. The encoded protein is CASSLGLNYGYTF.

The chain links TRBV6-1 to TRBJ2-7, with D tentatively TRBD2 (5 bases). V was clipped by 1 base and J by 3 bases, with 13 bases between them. This CDR3 comprises 15 residues. Germline CDR1 MNHNS, CDR2 SASEGT. In nucleotides, the CDR3 is TGTGCCAGCAGTGAAGAAGTTGGCGGGTACTACGAGCAGTACTTC. It translates to CASSEEVGGYYEQYF.

This clone was counted a few times. The rearrangement links TRBV6-5 to TRBJ2-7, with a tentative D call TRBD2 (6 bases). The CDR3 extends over 16 amino acids. Trimming removed 0 bases at V and 0 bases at J, with 12 bases between. Germline CDR1 and CDR2: MNHEY and SVGAGI. Here the CDR3 DNA reads TGTGCCAGCAGTTACTCTAGGGCGGAGGGCTCCTACGAGCAGTACTTC. Translation gives CASSYSRAEGSYEQYF.

This clone was counted a few times. The rearrangement joins TRBV5-1 to TRBJ1-1, with D possibly matching TRBD1 (6 bases). Trimming took 0 bases from V and 9 from J, leaving 9 bases between them. The CDR3 spans 12 residues. From germline, CDR1 is SGHRS and CDR2 YFSETQ. CDR3 bases: TGCGCCAGCAGCTTGGGTGGGGGCCAAGCTTTCTTT. Protein sequence: CASSLGGGQAFF.

J is TRBJ1-3 and V is TRBV7-9, with 9 bases that match TRBD1. V trimming: 0 bases; J trimming: 4 bases; junction bases outside the gene matches: 7. The CDR3 covers 17 residues. Germline V gives CDR1 SEHNR, CDR2 FQNEAQ (reference sequence). Here the CDR3 DNA reads TGTGCCAGCAGCTTAGCAGGCCGGGACAGGGCCGGAAACACCATATATTTT. It translates to CASSLAGRDRAGNTIYF.

The CDR3 spells CASSLPAGGPEDTQYF. The CDR3 nucleotides read TGTGCCAGCAGCTTACCTGCGGGGGGGCCGGAGGATACGCAGTATTTT. V gene TRBV7-2 combines with J gene TRBJ2-3; 9 bases are shared with TRBD2. Germline values: CDR1 SGHTA, CDR2 FQGNSA. Unmatched junction bases numbered 9, after V lost 2 bases and J lost 6 bases. The CDR3 contains 16 residues.

This clone was counted a single time. The chain links TRBV4-3 to TRBJ2-5, with a possible D match to TRBD2 (5 bases). The CDR3 is 14 residues long. V was trimmed by 5 bases and J by 2 bases, leaving 12 bases between them. From germline, CDR1 is LGHNA and CDR2 YSLEER. DNA for the CDR3: TGCGCCAGCAGCGTTGGACTTGGACAAGAGACCCAGTACTTC. It specifies CASSVGLGQETQYF.

The rearrangement uses TRBV18 and TRBJ2-3; TRBD2 agrees at 9 bases. CDR1 and CDR2 from the germline V gene are KGHSH and LQKENI. After removal of 0 bases from V and 3 bases from J, the junction contained 7 bases not matched to a gene. The length of the CDR3 is 17 residues. In nucleotides, the CDR3 is TGTGCCAGCTCACCACCTCCTAGCGGGGTACTTACAGATACGCAGTATTTT. Protein sequence: CASSPPPSGVLTDTQYF.

This clone was counted between two and nine times. The rearrangement joins TRBV7-3 to TRBJ2-3, with D possibly TRBD2 on 6 matching bases. Trimming stripped 5 bases from V and 1 base from J, with 13 bases between. Germline V gene sequence: CDR1 SGHTA, CDR2 FQGTGA. The CDR3 contains 15 residues. CDR3 region: CASSLTGLRTDTQYF. Here the CDR3 DNA reads TGTGCCAGCAGCCTCACGGGACTCCGCACAGATACGCAGTATTTT.

CDR3 coding DNA: TGCGCCAGCAGCCAAGAAAGAACGGGGGGGCCCGGGGAGCTGTTTTTT. It encodes CASSQERTGGPGELFF. The genes are TRBV4-1 and TRBJ2-2, with TRBD2 matching over 8 bases. The CDR3 consists of 16 residues. The germline V gene has CDR1 MGHRA and CDR2 YSYEKL. V shed 0 bases, J shed 6 bases, and the junction held 6 bases outside the gene matches.

The J gene is TRBJ1-1, the V gene TRBV3-1 (or the pseudogene TRBV3-2), with D perhaps TRBD1 (6 bases). The length of the CDR3 is 14 residues. The germline V gene has CDR1 LGHDT and CDR2 YNNKEL (reference sequence). Deletions cut 4 bases from V and 1 base from J, with 10 bases between. CDR3 DNA: TGTGCCAGCAGCCTACCAGGGGCGAACACTGAAGCTTTCTTT. This gives the protein CASSLPGANTEAFF.

The chain combines TRBV19 with TRBJ1-3; D possibly corresponds to TRBD1 (6 bases). The germline gives CDR1 LNHDA, CDR2 SQIVND (reference sequence). The CDR3 covers 15 residues. Trimming shortened V by 7 bases and J by 0 bases, and 13 bases separated the two germline ends. This CDR3 is CASTTTGNSGNTIYF. In DNA form, the CDR3 reads TGTGCCAGTACCACCACAGGGAACTCTGGAAACACCATATATTTT.

The CDR3 reads CASSEGQGVKDEQFF. The CDR3 region has the DNA TGCGCCAGCAGCGAAGGACAGGGCGTAAAGGATGAGCAGTTCTTC. The chain is built from TRBV5-1 and TRBJ2-1, with 8 bases fitting TRBD1. CDR1 and CDR2 (germline): SGHRS, YFSETQ. The CDR3 has 15 amino acids. With V trimmed by 4 bases and J by 8 bases, 11 bases remained unmatched.

The chain couples TRBV4-2 to TRBJ2-1, with 14 bases matching TRBD2. The CDR3 length is 18 residues. J lost 10 bases, V lost 2 bases, and 13 bases had no gene match. Germline assignment: CDR1 LGHNA and CDR2 YNFKEQ. The CDR3 loop is CASSQSTLTSGGAVEQFF. The CDR3 nucleotides are TGTGCCAGCAGCCAAAGCACCCTGACTAGCGGGGGGGCCGTCGAGCAGTTCTTC.

The chain has TRBV5-1 and TRBJ1-5; 8 bases line up with TRBD1. The germline gives CDR1 SGHRS, CDR2 YFSETQ. V shed 4 bases, J shed 9 bases, and the junction held 6 bases outside the gene matches. CDR3 length: 13 amino acids. The CDR3 is CASSEDRGSPQHF. As DNA, the CDR3 is TGCGCCAGCAGCGAAGACAGGGGATCGCCCCAGCATTTT. The full variable domain, completed using reference TRBV5-1 and TRBJ1-5, is KAGVTQTPRYLIKTRGQQVTLSCSPISGHRSVSWYQQTPGQGLQFLFEYFSETQRNKGNFPGRFSGRQFSNSRSEMNVSTLELGDSALYLCASSEDRGSPQHFGDGTRLSIL.

The chain combines TRBV27 with TRBJ2-1; 10 positions match TRBD2. Germline values: CDR1 MNHEY, CDR2 SMNVEV (reference sequence). The CDR3 runs 16 residues. V lost 3 bases and J lost 3; bases outside the gene matches: 5. The CDR3 coding sequence is TGTGCCAGCAGTTTTCTAGCGGGGGAATTCTACAATGAGCAGTTCTTC. It encodes CASSFLAGEFYNEQFF.

The V and J genes are TRBV6-1 and TRBJ1-5, with 8 bases fitting TRBD1. The CDR3 is 16 residues long. CDR1 MNHNS and CDR2 SASEGT come from the germline V gene. The junction had 4 bases not matched to a gene; V was cut back by 0 bases and J by 3 bases. The CDR3 sequence: CASSEAGQGFNQPQHF. The CDR3 bases are TGTGCCAGCAGTGAAGCCGGACAGGGCTTCAATCAGCCCCAGCATTTT.

Sample share makes this clone medium-sized. This chain links TRBV19 with TRBJ1-5; 7 bases are shared with TRBD1. CDR1 and CDR2 from the germline V gene are LNHDA and SQIVND (reference sequence). CDR3 length: 15 amino acids. Unmatched junction bases numbered 5, after V lost 6 bases and J lost 0 bases. The CDR3 nucleotides read TGTGCCAGTAGCGGGACAGATTATAGCAATCAGCCCCAGCATTTT. Residues: CASSGTDYSNQPQHF.